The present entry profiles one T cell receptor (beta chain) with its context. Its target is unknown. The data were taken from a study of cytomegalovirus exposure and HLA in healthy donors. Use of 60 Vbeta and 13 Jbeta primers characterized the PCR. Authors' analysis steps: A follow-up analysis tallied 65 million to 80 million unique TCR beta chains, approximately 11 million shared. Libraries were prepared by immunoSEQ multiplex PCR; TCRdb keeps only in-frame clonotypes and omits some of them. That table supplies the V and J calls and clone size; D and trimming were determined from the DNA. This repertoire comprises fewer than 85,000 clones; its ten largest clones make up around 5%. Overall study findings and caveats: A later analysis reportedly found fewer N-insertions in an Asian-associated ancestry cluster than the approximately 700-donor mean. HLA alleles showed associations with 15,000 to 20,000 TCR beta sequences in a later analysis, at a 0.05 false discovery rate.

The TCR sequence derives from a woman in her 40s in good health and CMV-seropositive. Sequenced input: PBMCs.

The CDR3 DNA follows: TGTGCCAGCAGCGTAGAGGCGGGAGGGGGGTACGAGCAGTACTTC. This translates into CASSVEAGGGYEQYF. V usage is TRBV9 and J usage is TRBJ2-7; 9 positions match TRBD2. Per germline, CDR1 SGDLS and CDR2 YYNGEE. CDR3 size: 15 residues. Losses at the gene ends were 0 bases for V and 4 bases for J; bases not matched to a gene: 5. The full variable domain, in which reference TRBV9 and TRBJ2-7 provide the parts outside the CDR3, is DSGVTQTPKHLITATGQRVTLRCSPRSGDLSVYWYQQSLDQGLQFLIQYYNGEERAKGNILERFSAQQFPDLHSELNLSSLELGDSALYFCASSVEAGGGYEQYFGPGTRLTVT.